The 28 T cell receptor beta chains listed next were all sequenced from one sample in a study of cytomegalovirus exposure and HLA in healthy donors. A multiplex PCR was run with 60 Vbeta primers and 13 Jbeta primers. The method was immunoSEQ multiplex PCR; TCRdb's version includes in-frame clones alone and lacks a portion of them. Recorded for this sample: some 72,000 clones. Sequenced sample: PBMCs. All receptors come from a young man in good health and CMV-seronegative.

The chain carries TRBV9 and TRBJ2-5; 8 nucleotides align to TRBD2. V was clipped by 3 bases and J by 5 bases; unmatched bases: 12. Germline assignment: CDR1 SGDLS and CDR2 YYNGEE. The CDR3 covers 16 residues. CDR3 nucleotide sequence: TGTGCCAGCAGCGGACTAGCGATAAAGGATGCGGAGACCCAGTACTTC. It codes for CASSGLAIKDAETQYF.

V usage is TRBV25-1 and J usage is TRBJ1-1; D is ambiguous. Germline CDR1 is MGHDK and CDR2 is SYGVNS. CDR3 length: 12 amino acids. The ends were cut back, 6 bases at V and 3 bases at J, with 8 bases in the middle. CDR3 amino acids: CASSEGHTEAFF. For the CDR3, the DNA is TGTGCCAGCAGCGAGGGCCACACTGAAGCTTTCTTT.

The chain carries TRBV6-5 and TRBJ2-1; perhaps TRBD2 as D (6 bases). Germline CDR1 and CDR2: MNHEY and SVGAGI. V lost 0 bases and J 10 bases, leaving 16 bases between the germline ends. The CDR3 is 15 amino acids. In DNA, the CDR3 is TGTGCCAGCAGTTACTCGAGATTCGGGAGCTACGAGCAGTTCTTC. Its translation is CASSYSRFGSYEQFF.

As DNA, the CDR3 is TGTGCCAGCAGCTTCCGACAGGGGGATCAGCCCCAGCATTTT. Protein sequence: CASSFRQGDQPQHF. The rearrangement uses TRBV11-2 and TRBJ1-5, with TRBD1 matching over 9 bases. Germline V gives CDR1 SGHAT, CDR2 FQNNGV. The length of the CDR3 is 14 residues. With 3 bases clipped from V and 5 bases from J, the junction kept 2 bases outside the gene matches. The full variable domain, completed using reference TRBV11-2 and TRBJ1-5, is EAGVAQSPRYKIIEKRQSVAFWCNPISGHATLYWYQQILGQGPKLLIQFQNNGVVDDSQLPKDRFSAERLKGVDSTLKIQPAKLEDSAVYLCASSFRQGDQPQHFGDGTRLSIL.

V and J are TRBV2 and TRBJ2-5; 10 nucleotides align to TRBD1. The germline V gene has CDR1 SNHLY and CDR2 FYNNEI. The trim removed 8 bases at V and 5 bases at J, leaving 14 bases unmatched. The CDR3 extends over 16 amino acids. In DNA form, the CDR3 reads TGTGCCAGCGTGGGTTTCACGGACAGGGGGTGGGAGACCCAGTACTTC. This gives the protein CASVGFTDRGWETQYF.

This sequence joins TRBV5-4 and TRBJ2-1, with D possibly matching TRBD2 (5 bases). Trimming removed 4 bases at V and 5 bases at J, with 13 bases between. The CDR3 sequence is 14 residues long. The germline V gene has CDR1 SGHNT and CDR2 YYREEE (reference sequence). CDR3 loop: CASSPGVFNNEQFF. The CDR3 DNA reads as TGTGCCAGCAGCCCCGGGGTCTTTAACAATGAGCAGTTCTTC.

This chain uses TRBV9 with TRBJ2-4; no reliable D call. Germline CDR1 is SGDLS and CDR2 is YYNGEE. V lost 4 bases to trimming and J lost 7 bases, with 18 bases between them. The CDR3 loop spans 15 amino acids. In DNA, the CDR3 is TGTGCCAGCAGCCCCCACCGAACAGCCACTAACATTCAGTACTTC. Residues: CASSPHRTATNIQYF.

V is TRBV6-5 and J is TRBJ2-7, with 11 bases aligning to TRBD2. Germline assignment: CDR1 MNHEY and CDR2 SVGAGI. With 4 bases clipped from V and 3 bases from J, the junction kept 5 bases outside the gene matches. The CDR3 has 15 residues. CDR3 DNA: TGTGCCAGCAGTTCTGGGACTAGCGGTGACTACGAGCAGTACTTC. Translating gives CASSSGTSGDYEQYF.

V usage is TRBV7-9 and J usage is TRBJ2-4; a weak D match, TRBD2 (5 bases). CDR1 is SEHNR, CDR2 FQNEAQ, per germline (reference sequence). V was clipped by 1 base and J by 0 bases, with 13 bases between them. CDR3 length equals 17 residues. CDR3 DNA sequence: TGTGCCAGCAGCTTAGGGTCACGGGGTCTAGCCAAAAACATTCAGTACTTC. Translation gives CASSLGSRGLAKNIQYF. Combining the CDR3 with reference TRBV7-9 and TRBJ2-4 gives the whole variable domain DTGVSQNPRHKITKRGQNVTFRCDPISEHNRLYWYRQTLGQGPEFLTYFQNEAQLEKSRLLSDRFSAERPKGSFSTLEIQRTEQGDSAMYLCASSLGSRGLAKNIQYFGAGTRLSVL.

The J gene is TRBJ2-1, the V gene TRBV11-3, with D unclear. From germline, CDR1 is SGHNT and CDR2 YENEEA. The V and J ends lost 5 bases and 0 bases respectively, with 14 bases between them. The CDR3 spans 16 residues. DNA of the CDR3: TGTGCCAGCAGCCCGCGGCGGAAGAGCTCCTACAATGAGCAGTTCTTC. Residues: CASSPRRKSSYNEQFF.

This chain connects TRBV5-4 to TRBJ1-2; D unclear. V was clipped by 1 base and J by 4 bases, with 8 bases between them. Germline V gene data show CDR1 as SGHNT and CDR2 as YYREEE (reference sequence). CDR3 length equals 13 residues. The CDR3, as DNA: TGTGCCAGCAGCTTGCCGGAGATCTATGGCTACACCTTC. As protein: CASSLPEIYGYTF. The whole variable domain, remainder taken from reference TRBV5-4 and TRBJ1-2, is ETGVTQSPTHLIKTRGQQVTLRCSSQSGHNTVSWYQQALGQGPQFIFQYYREEENGRGNFPPRFSGLQFPNYSSELNVNALELDDSALYLCASSLPEIYGYTFGSGTRLTVV.

The chain carries TRBV7-9 and TRBJ1-6; D may be TRBD1 (6 bases). Germline values: CDR1 SEHNR, CDR2 FQNEAQ (reference sequence). The CDR3 has 17 residues. V lost 5 bases and J lost 7, with 21 bases in between. CDR3 sequence: CASSPTVGGAGNSPLHF. In DNA form, the CDR3 reads TGTGCCAGCAGCCCCACCGTCGGGGGGGCAGGGAATTCACCCCTCCACTTT. Drawing the rest from reference TRBV7-9 and TRBJ1-6, the complete variable domain is DTGVSQNPRHKITKRGQNVTFRCDPISEHNRLYWYRQTLGQGPEFLTYFQNEAQLEKSRLLSDRFSAERPKGSFSTLEIQRTEQGDSAMYLCASSPTVGGAGNSPLHFGNGTRLTVT.

The chain links TRBV11-3 to TRBJ1-1; 8 nucleotides line up with TRBD1. The CDR3 runs 16 residues. The germline CDR1 and CDR2 sequences are SGHNT and YENEEA. The ends lost 5 bases at V and 0 bases at J; junction bases unmatched: 8. The CDR3: CASSRDAGGMNTEAFF. The CDR3 bases are TGTGCCAGCAGCCGCGATGCAGGGGGCATGAACACTGAAGCTTTCTTT. The whole variable domain, filled in from reference TRBV11-3 and TRBJ1-1, reads EAGVVQSPRYKIIEKKQPVAFWCNPISGHNTLYWYLQNLGQGPELLIRYENEEAVDDSQLPKDRFSAERLKGVDSTLKIQPAELGDSAVYLCASSRDAGGMNTEAFFGQGTRLTVV.

The chain carries TRBV5-1 and TRBJ1-6, with D uncertain. Trimming shortened V by 4 bases and J by 5 bases, and 10 bases separated the two germline ends. Germline V gene data show CDR1 as SGHRS and CDR2 as YFSETQ. CDR3 length: 14 amino acids. The CDR3 loop is CASSPVGHNSPLHF. The CDR3 DNA sequence: TGCGCCAGCAGCCCTGTTGGCCATAATTCACCCCTCCACTTT. The variable domain in full, with the rest retrieved from reference TRBV5-1 and TRBJ1-6, is KAGVTQTPRYLIKTRGQQVTLSCSPISGHRSVSWYQQTPGQGLQFLFEYFSETQRNKGNFPGRFSGRQFSNSRSEMNVSTLELGDSALYLCASSPVGHNSPLHFGNGTRLTVT.

This chain uses TRBV19 with TRBJ1-5, with D unclear. The ends were cut back, 5 bases at V and 5 bases at J, with 10 bases in the middle. The CDR3 covers 13 residues. Germline CDR1 is LNHDA and CDR2 is SQIVND (reference sequence). CDR3 DNA sequence: TGTGCCAGTAGTCTGCGGATCCATCAGCCCCAGCATTTT. Protein sequence: CASSLRIHQPQHF.

The CDR3 loop reads CASKGGLSYEQYF. DNA for the CDR3: TGTGCCAGCAAAGGGGGCCTCTCCTACGAGCAGTACTTC. The rearrangement uses TRBV2 and TRBJ2-7; the match to TRBD1 covers 7 bases. Germline V gene sequence: CDR1 SNHLY, CDR2 FYNNEI. CDR3 length: 13 amino acids. V dropped 7 bases and J dropped 0; count of bases not matched to a gene: 3.

The chain employs TRBV6-6 and TRBJ2-2; D is possibly TRBD2 (7 bases). This CDR3 region has 15 residues. Germline CDR1 reads MNHNY; CDR2 reads SVGAGI (reference sequence). The germline V and J ends were trimmed by 5 bases and 3 bases, with 13 bases remaining between them. The CDR3 sequence: CASSLRGADTGELFF. In DNA, the CDR3 is TGTGCCAGCAGTCTTCGGGGGGCGGACACCGGGGAGCTGTTTTTT.

This chain connects TRBV13 to TRBJ2-1; 10 bases line up with TRBD2. The V and J ends lost 7 bases and 10 bases, in that order; junction bases with no gene match: 7. This CDR3 spans 13 amino acids. Germline lookup yields CDR1 PRHDT and CDR2 FYEKMQ (reference sequence). DNA of the CDR3: TGTGCCAGCATGGAGCGGGGGGGGGTGGAGCAGTTCTTC. Translating it yields CASMERGGVEQFF.

This chain uses TRBV5-1 with TRBJ2-7; 10 bases fit TRBD1. Per germline, CDR1 SGHRS and CDR2 YFSETQ. V lost 3 bases, J lost 4 bases, and 7 bases stayed unmatched. CDR3 size: 15 residues. The CDR3, as DNA: TGCGCCAGCAGCTCGTCCCGGGACAGGGGATACGAGCAGTACTTC. Encoded protein: CASSSSRDRGYEQYF.

This chain links TRBV6-1 with TRBJ1-5, with D uncertain. The CDR3 is made up of 17 amino acids. V was pared by 2 bases and J by 3 bases, with 17 bases between. Germline V gene data show CDR1 as MNHNS and CDR2 as SASEGT. CDR3 in DNA: TGTGCCAGCAGTGAATGGCGGGTACAGAGCTTCAATCAGCCCCAGCATTTT. It specifies CASSEWRVQSFNQPQHF.

This chain links TRBV5-4 with TRBJ1-2; no firm D call. The CDR3 is made up of 13 amino acids. Trimming left V 4 bases short and J 7 bases short, with 14 bases between. Germline CDR1 and CDR2: SGHNT and YYREEE (reference sequence). CDR3 sequence (DNA): TGTGCCAGCAGCCCCGCCGGCGGGATTGGCTACACCTTC. Encoded protein: CASSPAGGIGYTF.

In the case of this clone: At one end the junction does not follow the germline gene, possibly because of a read error. The V gene is TRBV19, the J gene TRBJ2-7, with 7 positions matching TRBD1. CDR3 length: 15 amino acids. The germline gives CDR1 LNHDA, CDR2 SQIVND (reference sequence). This chain's CDR3 is CASSIDRDRPYGQYF. The CDR3 DNA reads as TGTGCCAGTAGTATAGATCGGGACAGACCCTACGGGCAGTACTTC.

The chain has TRBV28 and TRBJ2-7; perhaps TRBD2 as D (5 bases). Germline CDR1 reads MDHEN; CDR2 reads SYDVKM. The V gene lost 7 bases and the J gene lost 2 bases, with 6 bases spanning the gap. The CDR3 spans 11 residues. The chain's CDR3 is CASTGAYEQYF. CDR3 in DNA: TGTGCCAGCACCGGGGCCTACGAGCAGTACTTC.

The CDR3 is CASSSTEVGYTF. As DNA, the CDR3 is TGTGCCAGCAGTTCCACGGAGGTTGGCTACACCTTC. V is TRBV6-5 and J is TRBJ1-2; no firm D call. Germline V gene sequence: CDR1 MNHEY, CDR2 SVGAGI. This CDR3 is 12 amino acids long. Trimming cost V 4 bases and J 7 bases, with 10 bases left between them.

This chain links TRBV7-9 with TRBJ1-1, with 8 bases lining up with TRBD1. Germline trimming cut 4 bases from V and 11 bases from J; bases unmatched to any gene: 12. Germline-derived CDR1 and CDR2 are SEHNR and FQNEAQ (reference sequence). This CDR3 contains 14 residues. The CDR3 region has the DNA TGTGCCAGCAGCTCGGACAGGGTTGCCGCTGGGGCTTTCTTT. Amino acids: CASSSDRVAAGAFF.

The chain employs TRBV11-2 and TRBJ1-1; tentatively, D is TRBD1 (5 bases). Germline V lookup: CDR1 SGHAT, CDR2 FQNNGV. V shed 1 base and J shed 3 bases, with 24 bases lying between them. The CDR3 has 19 residues. The CDR3 reads CASSLGGRRGGRLDTEAFF. Here the CDR3 DNA reads TGTGCCAGCAGCTTAGGCGGGAGAAGGGGAGGGCGGTTAGACACTGAAGCTTTCTTT.

The chain uses TRBV4-2 and TRBJ1-1; D possibly corresponds to TRBD1 (6 bases). Trimming stripped 6 bases from V and 3 bases from J, with 23 bases between. This CDR3 comprises 17 residues. Germline V gene data show CDR1 as LGHNA and CDR2 as YNFKEQ. The CDR3 DNA is TGTGCCAGCAGTCGGACATTTGGCCGGCAGGGGCACACTGAAGCTTTCTTT. As protein: CASSRTFGRQGHTEAFF.

This rearrangement joins TRBV29-1 to TRBJ2-3; a weak D match, TRBD1 (5 bases). CDR1 SQVTM and CDR2 ANQGSEA come from the germline V gene. This CDR3 is 14 amino acids long. The V end lost 0 bases, the J end lost 3 bases, and 10 bases lay between the germline ends. The CDR3 loop reads CSVEDQGSTDTQYF. CDR3 sequence (DNA): TGCAGCGTTGAAGATCAGGGTTCGACAGATACGCAGTATTTT.